The subject of this entry is one T cell receptor (beta chain). The clone's antigen remains unknown. Base qualities are not recorded, but no much larger clone differs from it by a single base. Participants in the prospective study were enrolled through a virtual design, were aged roughly 18 to 90 years, and lived in roughly 26 United States geographic areas. In the prospective study, cohorts were assigned on the basis of participant-reported clinical history obtained from a screening survey and a study questionnaire. For ImmuneRACE Cohort 3, a participant was defined as recovered based on two consecutive negative NP/OP PCR tests, clearance by a healthcare professional, or resolution of symptoms. Each participant in the prospective study had whole blood, serum and a nasopharyngeal or oropharyngeal swab collected by mobile phlebotomists. Additional blood draws and questionnaires over an approximately two-month period could optionally be provided by prospective study participants. Before DNA extraction, prospective study blood samples were shipped either frozen or at room temperature.

This record comes from a study of blood T cell repertoires in COVID-19 (dated by TCRdb to 2018 to 2021). About the full investigation: The collaborator samples originated in the United States, Italy and Spain and spanned the acute and convalescent phases of COVID-19. The material from the prospective study consisted of cDNA or gDNA derived from T cells, B-cell-depleted T cells, or PBMCs. The dataset comprised deeply sampled blood TCRbeta repertoires from subjects exposed to, actively infected with, or recovered from COVID-19. A freely available public database, intended as a resource for researchers studying the immune response to SARS-CoV-2, is where the repertoires were released. The samples were drawn from the first 160 participants of the ongoing ImmuneRACE study and from some 1,300 subjects provided by 6 global collaborators. Nearly every sample came with metadata listing a de-identified subject ID, COVID-19 status, age in years and sex. Where HLA class I and class II types were available, the types were taken from metadata supplied by the sample provider, not from assay-based typing.

The CDR3 has 14 amino acids, counting the end cysteine and phenylalanine. Only the CDR3 region is kept as DNA, spanning 42 bases read in frame from base 1. Relative to germline, V is 2 bases shorter and J is 2 bases shorter, with 9 bases between their ends. From the germline V gene (reference sequence), CDR1 is LGHDT and CDR2 is YNNKEL. TCRbeta CDR3 regions were amplified from genomic DNA using the immunoSEQ Assay, a bias-controlled multiplex PCR. For the original study's pipeline: The number of nucleated cells in each sample was estimated by amplification of reference gene primers within the assay. To quantify the absolute abundance of each unique TCRbeta CDR3 rearrangement, sequence reads were collapsed and filtered. For each sample, productive Simpson clonality was calculated as the square root of Simpson's diversity index across productive rearrangements. Entries here come from immuneACCESS through TCRdb and include only in-frame sequences with V and J called. Some clones fail to appear in such tables; in the studies checked, an unresolved V gene covers under half of the shortfall, and the cause of the remainder is unknown. V and J calls and clone size are as listed in that table; D and trimming were resolved from the DNA. In this sample the table shows 150,000 to 200,000 clones, approximately 80% of which occur a single time. The ten largest clones take up 15% to 20% of the sample.

Overall study results and their limits: The quantity of clinical and demographic metadata differed by source and by participant and was supplied without curation.

The chain joins TRBV3-1 (or the pseudogene TRBV3-2) to TRBJ1-2; possibly the D gene is TRBD1, per 5 matching bases. Sequences were obtained from PBMCs or T cells enriched from blood (not recorded which). This TCR was recovered from a woman in her 50s who had recovered from COVID-19. The DNA sequence is as follows: TGTGCCAGCAGCCAATCGGGGGACAACTATGGCTACACCTTC. Translated, this is CASSQSGDNYGYTF.